Listed below are T cell receptor beta chains from one sample, sequenced in a study of blood T cell repertoires in COVID-19. TCRdb keeps only in-frame clones here, not all; method: immunoSEQ multiplex PCR. The sample contains under 300,000 clones, around 89% of which appear only once. Input material: PBMCs or T cells enriched from blood (not recorded which). The receptors come from a woman aged 55-70 years in a cohort exposed to, infected with or recovered from COVID-19 (not recorded which). Each CDR3 is given with its conserved first and last residue.

V gene,CDR3 protein
TRBV15,CATSRDFDRANYGYTF
TRBV2,CASTWTSGSADTQYF
TRBV2,CASSDASGRAADTQYF
TRBV24-1,CATSPGGGYSSTDTQYF
TRBV4-1,CASSKLQGNYNEQFF
TRBV19,CASSIAGDYEQYF
TRBV19,CASNGAGRSSYNEQFF
TRBV6-1,CASSEVGAVGYTF
TRBV28,CASSFSSLAGGSNQPQHF
TRBV4-1,CASSQAGTAIEETQYF
TRBV5-4,CASSLAGSLSYGYTF
TRBV28,CASTSGQDGYTF
TRBV4-2,CASRVNGNTEAFF
TRBV5-1,CASSSGQGQETQYF
TRBV7-8,CASSPRTEMNTEAFF
TRBV5-1,CASSLDGRALETQYF
TRBV7-9,CASSSTLSGSSYNEQFF
TRBV9,CASSAGTSERGKQFF
TRBV5-1,CASSTELAARTDTQYF
TRBV29-1,CSVSQVNTEAFF
TRBV2,CASTMWAGTSGRKSSYEQYF
TRBV6-5,CASSPGTSVYGYTF
TRBV7-8,CASSFQGAYQPQHF
TRBV7-2,CASSFRDRAYEQYF
TRBV27,CASSFQSGGRNEQFF
TRBV28,CASSPPDSPTLHF